Given below is one T cell receptor (beta chain) in context. No antigen is known for it. Germline V gives CDR1 SGHTA, CDR2 FQGNSA. The V end was cut by 5 bases, the J end by 6 bases, with 16 bases between. This CDR3 is 14 amino acids long. These data are taken from a study of cytomegalovirus exposure and HLA in healthy donors. As for the study in general: Among several hundred genotyped donors, roughly 80% fell in the Caucasian-associated ancestry cluster.

General observations from the study: It was reported that the classifier diagnosed cytomegalovirus status with high specificity and sensitivity in both the original and validation cohorts. Presence/absence results assume similar sequencing depth per donor, which may not hold.

PCR was performed using 60 Vbeta and 13 Jbeta primers. Assay: immunoSEQ multiplex PCR; the TCRdb copy retains only in-frame clones and omits some. The table lists around 140,000 clones, over 60% of them singletons, with roughly 1.7% in the top ten. This chain links TRBV7-2 with TRBJ1-2, with D possibly TRBD1 on 6 matching bases. The clonotype was recovered from a woman under 30 in good health and CMV-seronegative. Specimen: PBMCs. Here the CDR3 reads CASSSRGGGDGYTF. CDR3 bases: TGTGCCAGCAGCAGCAGGGGAGGGGGGGATGGCTACACCTTC.